The clone carrying this TCR beta chain was observed a handful of times. Antigen unknown. The source of the sample is a study of early T cells in non-severe SARS-CoV-2 infection. General study points: CD4 and private specificities were missed by VDJdb matching, which favored anti-spike CD8 responses.

The CDR3 has 15 residues. Trimming left V 2 bases short and J 4 bases short, with 14 bases between. TCRdb analysed the 5' RACE reads with MiXCR anew, one entry per CDR3 protein. The sample holds tens of thousands of distinct CDR3 sequences, more than 10% seen once. The receptor was derived from an adult who was a healthcare worker with PCR-confirmed SARS-CoV-2 infection or an uninfected control (not recorded which). This chain connects TRBV12-3 or TRBV12-4 to TRBJ1-2, with D perhaps TRBD1 (5 bases). The sequenced sample consisted of whole blood. This CDR3 reads CASSLRGALGYGYTF. The CDR3 nucleotides are TGTGCCAGCAGTTTACGAGGGGCGCTTGGCTATGGCTACACCTTC.